The rows below give T cell receptor beta chains drawn from one sample of a study of blood T cells in healthy people across ages. TCRdb fed the 5' RACE reads into MiXCR, producing one record per CDR3 protein. The sample carries about 1.1 million distinct CDR3 sequences, around two fifths recorded once. Sequencing used blood. The receptors stem from a man between 18 and 35 years old in good health. Each CDR3 is given with its conserved first and last residue. D genes are given only for firm matches. The size entry is marked missing in some rows and otherwise reads once, few, many or a size class.

TGCGCCAGCAGCCAAGGAGTTCGGGGGCTGGAGCAGTTCTTC | CASSQGVRGLEQFF | few | TRBJ2-1 | . | TRBV4-3
TGTGCCAGCAGCTTCGGGATTGAAGATCGCCCTGGTAGTCCCACTGAAGCTTTCTTT | CASSFGIEDRPGSPTEAFF | few | TRBJ1-1 | . | TRBV7-9
TGCAGTGCTAGAGATCAAACGGGAGGGAATCAGCCCCAGCATTTT | CSARDQTGGNQPQHF | . | TRBJ1-5 | . | TRBV20-1
TGTGCCAGCAGTTACGCGAGGCTGCTCCCTATGAACACTGAAGCTTTCTTT | CASSYARLLPMNTEAFF | . | TRBJ1-1 | . | TRBV6-2/TRBV6-3
TGTGCCAGCAGCTTAGCGGGAGTTAGGGAGACCCAGTACTTC | CASSLAGVRETQYF | . | TRBJ2-5 | . | TRBV7-2
TGTGCCAGCAGTTTAAGCCCCCGGCGCGACACTGAAGCTTTCTTT | CASSLSPRRDTEAFF | . | TRBJ1-1 | . | TRBV12-3/TRBV12-4
TGTGCCAGCGCTCGGGATCAAAACACTGAAGCTTTCTTT | CASARDQNTEAFF | . | TRBJ1-1 | . | TRBV2
TGTGCTAGCAGGGATGACAGATATGGCTACACCTTC | CASRDDRYGYTF | few | TRBJ1-2 | . | TRBV12-3/TRBV12-4
TGTGCCAGCAGTCTAGATTCGGGGCAGGGAGGGGATACGCAGTATTTT | CASSLDSGQGGDTQYF | . | TRBJ2-3 | TRBD2 | TRBV28
TGTGCCAGCAGCTTAGGTTGGGACAGGGGTGTCAGATACACTGAAGCTTTCTTT | CASSLGWDRGVRYTEAFF | . | TRBJ1-1 | TRBD1 | TRBV7-8
TGTGCCAGCAGCTCTAGCTGGGATTATGTCAATCAGCCCCAGCATTTT | CASSSSWDYVNQPQHF | few | TRBJ1-5 | . | TRBV7-9
TGTGCCAGCAGTTCGCCCAGGGGGACTAATGAAAAACTGTTTTTT | CASSSPRGTNEKLFF | . | TRBJ1-4 | TRBD1 | TRBV28
TGTGCTAGTGGTGATCTAGACAGGAACACCGGGGAGCTGTTTTTT | CASGDLDRNTGELFF | . | TRBJ2-2 | . | TRBV12-5
TGTGCCAGCAGTTTAGAGGAGGGCGGTCAGGGTTATGGCTACACCTTC | CASSLEEGGQGYGYTF | . | TRBJ1-2 | . | TRBV28
TGCGCCAGCAGCCGAGACGGCACAGGGGGTATTTTGGGGAACACTGAAGCTTTCTTT | CASSRDGTGGILGNTEAFF | few | TRBJ1-1 | TRBD1 | TRBV4-1
TGCAGCGTTGTGGTCCAAGAGACCCAGTACTTC | CSVVVQETQYF | . | TRBJ2-5 | . | TRBV29-1
TGCGCCAGCAGCTTGAGGTCATCCGAAGAGGCCCAGTACTTC | CASSLRSSEEAQYF | . | TRBJ2-5 | . | TRBV5-1
TGTGCCAGCAGCTCGACAGGATCCAGCATTCAGTACTTC | CASSSTGSSIQYF | few | TRBJ2-4 | . | TRBV7-9
TGCGCCAGCAGCTCCCGAGCCCCGAACACTGAAGCTTTCTTT | CASSSRAPNTEAFF | once | TRBJ1-1 | . | TRBV5-1
TGTGCCAGCAGCTTAGGACCGGCGATATATAGCAATCAGCCCCAGCATTTT | CASSLGPAIYSNQPQHF | . | TRBJ1-5 | . | TRBV7-2